This T cell receptor (beta chain) was recovered during a study of shared clonotypes between healthy human individuals. Deep-level running was used for the assay. Sequencing used immunoSEQ multiplex PCR; TCRdb keeps in-frame clones, though not all of them. The data show about 1.9 million clones, with roughly 93% seen just once and under 2% held by the top ten. Positive CCR7 selection of CD45RO-negative cells yielded the naive CD8 cells, and terminally differentiated effector memory CD45RA+ cells were excluded. This CDR3 region has 13 residues. The germline CDR1 and CDR2 sequences are KGHSH and LQKENI. The V segment lost 4 bases and the J segment 2 bases; nucleotides outside the gene matches: 2.

The TCR was taken from a man between 18 and 29 years old in good health. Some clones in this sample may be carry-over from other donors' samples. The chain joins TRBV18 to TRBJ2-7; 7 positions agree with TRBD2. Material: naive CD8+ T cells from PBMCs. CDR3 residues: CASSRGRAYEQYF. CDR3 bases: TGTGCCAGCTCACGCGGGAGAGCCTACGAGCAGTACTTC.